The subject of this entry is one T cell receptor (beta chain). The data originate from a study of patients and donors after allogeneic stem cell transplantation. Per the germline V gene, CDR1 is DFQATT and CDR2 is SNEGSKA (reference sequence). The CDR3 is 16 amino acids. Trimming at V came to 2 bases and at J to 6 bases, leaving 9 bases not matched to a gene. Each CDR3 protein is one row after TCRdb ran MiXCR on the RT-PCR reads. The data contain 900,000 to 1,000,000 distinct CDR3 sequences, roughly 18% of them singletons. The receptor was isolated from a human donor who was either an allogeneic HSCT recipient or a stem cell or donor lymphocyte infusion donor (not recorded which). It is not recorded whose cells these are; they may come from a transplant donor. The V and J genes are TRBV20-1 and TRBJ2-3; 12 bases are a match to TRBD2. The sequenced sample consisted of blood, either unsorted or a sorted T cell fraction (not recorded which). The CDR3 region is CSARIPLAGGRDTQYF. Written as DNA, the CDR3 is TGCAGTGCTAGAATACCGCTAGCGGGGGGGCGGGATACGCAGTATTTT.